Each of the 15 T cell receptor beta chains below was sequenced from the same sample in a study of early T cells in non-severe SARS-CoV-2 infection. TCRdb called the 5' RACE reads again in MiXCR, with one record for every CDR3 protein. The sample holds under 90,000 distinct CDR3 sequences, less than 15% seen once. The sequencing sample was made of whole blood. The receptor source for this set is an adult who was a healthcare worker with PCR-confirmed SARS-CoV-2 infection or an uninfected control (not recorded which).

This clonotype was seen many times. This sequence joins TRBV7-2 and TRBJ1-5; D uncertain. The CDR3 loop spans 13 amino acids. V was shortened by 5 bases and J by 5 bases, with 10 bases between the two germline ends. The germline CDR1 and CDR2 sequences are SGHTA and FQGNSA. CDR3 region: CASSPRPDQPQHF. The CDR3 bases are TGTGCCAGCAGCCCGCGACCTGATCAGCCCCAGCATTTT.

In this sample, this clonotype turned up many times. The rearrangement links TRBV2 to TRBJ2-5; no firm D call. With 6 bases removed from V and 2 bases from J, the gap between germline ends came to 7 bases. The CDR3 is 12 residues long. Germline CDR1 reads SNHLY; CDR2 reads FYNNEI. The CDR3 region has the DNA TGTGCCAGCAGGACAAATCAAGAGACCCAGTACTTC. Protein: CASRTNQETQYF.

The table lists this clonotype with a few counts. The chain carries TRBV6-2 or TRBV6-3 and TRBJ1-6; D not resolved. Germline loops: CDR1 MNHEY, CDR2 SVGEGT. The CDR3 is 14 residues long. With 7 bases removed from V and 10 bases from J, the gap between germline ends came to 17 bases. In DNA, the CDR3 is TGTGCCAGCACCCTGTGGGCCACCATCTCACCCCTCCACTTT. This gives the protein CASTLWATISPLHF.

This clonotype occurred many times. The chain joins TRBV7-2 to TRBJ2-3, with a tentative D call TRBD2 (7 bases). Germline CDR1 SGHTA, CDR2 FQGNSA. This CDR3 comprises 16 residues. Trimming took off 2 bases at V and 2 bases at J, with 14 bases between the two ends. The CDR3 is CASSLFAGAVTDTQYF. In DNA form, the CDR3 reads TGTGCCAGCAGCTTATTTGCGGGGGCCGTCACAGATACGCAGTATTTT.

There are many counts of this clonotype. The V call is TRBV5-1, the J call TRBJ2-3; 8 nucleotides align to TRBD1. CDR1 and CDR2 (germline): SGHRS, YFSETQ. Trimming at V came to 7 bases and at J to 4 bases, leaving 5 bases not matched to a gene. The CDR3 spans 13 residues. CDR3 nucleotides: TGCGCCAGCGGACAGGGATCTCCAGATACGCAGTATTTT. Translation: CASGQGSPDTQYF.

This clonotype was counted only a few times. The V gene is TRBV3-1, the J gene TRBJ1-1; D possibly corresponds to TRBD1 (6 bases). Germline V gene data show CDR1 as LGHDT and CDR2 as YNNKEL (reference sequence). V was clipped by 1 base and J by 8 bases, with 11 bases between them. The CDR3 is 13 residues long. The CDR3 coding sequence is TGTGCCAGCAGCCAAGTTTCAGGGGAGGAAGCTTTCTTT. Residues: CASSQVSGEEAFF.

The rearrangement joins TRBV6-5 to TRBJ2-7, with D perhaps TRBD1 (5 bases). V was pared by 2 bases and J by 4 bases, with 18 bases between. Germline V gene data show CDR1 as MNHEY and CDR2 as SVGAGI. The CDR3 runs to 16 residues. In nucleotides, the CDR3 is TGTGCCAGCAGTTACGGCTTGGGGCAGAATATATACGAGCAGTACTTC. As protein: CASSYGLGQNIYEQYF.

This clonotype has a handful of counts. This chain joins TRBV2 and TRBJ2-1; 9 nucleotides align to TRBD1. The CDR3 sequence is 13 residues long. Trimming at V came to 7 bases and at J to 7 bases, leaving 5 bases not matched to a gene. CDR1 is SNHLY and CDR2 is FYNNEI in the germline V gene. The CDR3 sequence is CASTGQGSNEQFF. The CDR3 nucleotides are TGTGCCAGCACGGGACAGGGATCGAATGAGCAGTTCTTC. Full variable domain (outside the CDR3, taken from reference TRBV2 and TRBJ2-1): EPEVTQTPSHQVTQMGQEVILRCVPISNHLYFYWYRQILGQKVEFLVSFYNNEISEKSEIFDDQFSVERPDGSNFTLKIRSTKLEDSAMYFCASTGQGSNEQFFGPGTRLTVL.

This clonotype was counted only a few times. The rearrangement links TRBV11-3 to TRBJ2-7; 8 bases agree with TRBD1. Germline V gene lookup returns CDR1 SGHNT and CDR2 YENEEA. V trimming: 5 bases; J trimming: 5 bases; junction bases outside the gene matches: 8. This CDR3 region has 14 residues. CDR3 sequence (DNA): TGTGCCAGCAGCCACCCTGGACAGGGCGACGAGCAGTACTTC. It is translated as CASSHPGQGDEQYF.

The sample holds many counts of this clonotype. The rearrangement links TRBV28 to TRBJ2-7; D unclear. Trimming left V 2 bases short and J 5 bases short, with 4 bases between. The CDR3 runs to 11 residues. The germline CDR1 and CDR2 sequences are MDHEN and SYDVKM. The CDR3 nucleotides read TGTGCCAGCAGTTTACTGAACGAGCAGTACTTC. Protein product: CASSLLNEQYF.

The chain is built from TRBV28 and TRBJ2-3; D is unresolved. From germline, CDR1 is MDHEN and CDR2 SYDVKM. Trimming left V 6 bases short and J 5 bases short, with 12 bases between. The CDR3 is 13 residues long. The CDR3 spells CASSSDGRDTQYF. The CDR3 nucleotides are TGTGCCAGCAGCTCGGACGGACGAGATACGCAGTATTTT. Complete variable domain (other parts from reference TRBV28 and TRBJ2-3): DVKVTQSSRYLVKRTGEKVFLECVQDMDHENMFWYRQDPGLGLRLIYFSYDVKMKEKGDIPEGYSVSREKKERFSLILESASTNQTSMYLCASSSDGRDTQYFGPGTRLTVL.

Regarding this clonotype: This clone may be a read error of a much larger clone one base away. The J gene is TRBJ2-1, the V gene TRBV7-9, with a possible D match to TRBD2 (5 bases). V lost 1 base to trimming and J lost 6 bases, with 10 bases between them. This CDR3 has 14 amino acids. Germline V CDR1 and CDR2: SEHNR, FQNEAQ (reference sequence). The CDR3, as DNA: TGTGCCAGCAGCTTAGACCTAGCCATCAATGAGCAGTTCTTC. Its translation is CASSLDLAINEQFF.

V usage is TRBV20-1 and J usage is TRBJ2-1; D is unclear. The V and J ends lost 7 bases and 1 base respectively, with 11 bases between them. CDR1 is DFQATT, CDR2 SNEGSKA, per germline (reference sequence). CDR3 length: 13 amino acids. For the CDR3, the DNA is TGCAGTGTAATGGGGTGGTCCTACAATGAGCAGTTCTTC. It yields the protein CSVMGWSYNEQFF.

V usage is TRBV12-3 or TRBV12-4 and J usage is TRBJ2-5; no clear D. This CDR3 is built from 14 residues. Between the trimmed V and J ends, which lost 6 bases and 4 bases, there was a span of 15 bases. CDR3 nucleotides: TGTGCCAGCAGGCCCCTCCTCCAGACAGAGACCCAGTACTTC. Protein: CASRPLLQTETQYF.

The rearrangement joins TRBV25-1 to TRBJ1-1; tentatively, D is TRBD1 (5 bases). Germline V lookup: CDR1 MGHDK, CDR2 SYGVNS. This CDR3 comprises 15 residues. V lost 4 bases and J lost 4, with 16 bases in between. The CDR3 bases are TGTGCCAGCAGTGCTTATAGGGGCCTGGGCACTGAAGCTTTCTTT. It yields the protein CASSAYRGLGTEAFF.